The next 32 T cell receptor beta chains were all read from a single sample in a study of human T cells and chemical hapten exposure. The study's library attached unique molecular identifiers to single cDNA molecules. TCRdb called the reads again in MiXCR, with one record for every CDR3 protein. The sample consists of a few thousand distinct CDR3 sequences, about 46% of them appearing once. Treatment meaning: therapeutic diphenylcyclopropenone sensitization with weekly scalp DPC. The sequencing used whole blood, collected before DPC sensitization or 2, 6, or about 24 weeks after (not recorded which). These receptors came from an adult with alopecia areata. Some clones in this sample may be carry-over from other donors' samples. This table probably holds off-target reads from a library built for another chain.

This clonotype was observed a few times. The genes are TRBV12-5 and TRBJ2-7; D gene unclear. Looked up from germline, CDR1 is LGHNT and CDR2 is FRNRAP. V dropped 6 bases and J dropped 3 bases, with 12 bases sitting between them. The CDR3 is 13 residues long. In nucleotides, the CDR3 is TGTGCTAGTGGGACCGAGAGTCACTACGAGCAGTACGTC. This translates into CASGTESHYEQYV.

This chain joins TRBV4-3 and TRBJ2-3; D is ambiguous. The CDR3 spans 15 residues. Trimming stripped 0 bases from V and 0 bases from J, with 7 bases between. Looked up from germline, CDR1 is LGHNA and CDR2 is YSLEER. The DNA of the CDR3 is TGCGCCAGCAGCCAAGATCGGCTGAGCACAGATACGCAGTATTTT. Protein sequence: CASSQDRLSTDTQYF.

This clonotype was found a few times. The chain has TRBV5-4 and TRBJ2-1, with D perhaps TRBD1 (5 bases). Germline V lookup: CDR1 SGHNT, CDR2 YYREEE (reference sequence). The CDR3 extends over 15 amino acids. Trimming pared 4 bases from V and 5 bases from J, leaving 16 bases between. CDR3 sequence: CASSRSATENNEQFF. CDR3 DNA sequence: TGTGCCAGCAGCCGTTCCGCGACAGAAAACAATGAGCAGTTCTTC.

The chain carries TRBV7-9 and TRBJ2-1; D unclear. The V end lost 3 bases, the J end lost 4 bases, and 13 bases lay between the germline ends. The CDR3 covers 15 residues. Looked up from germline, CDR1 is SEHNR and CDR2 is FQNEAQ (reference sequence). The CDR3 bases are TGTGCCAGCAGCTTTGACCAGCGCCTATACAATGAGCAGTTCTTC. Translating gives CASSFDQRLYNEQFF.

The V call is TRBV11-2, the J call TRBJ2-5; tentative D call: TRBD2 (6 bases). The CDR3 sequence is 15 residues long. Germline CDR1 SGHAT, CDR2 FQNNGV. V lost 5 bases and J 3 bases, leaving 16 bases between the germline ends. CDR3: CASSIGALAKETQYF. DNA for the CDR3: TGTGCCAGCAGCATAGGAGCGCTAGCGAAAGAGACCCAGTACTTC.

The chain employs TRBV11-2 and TRBJ2-2; 8 bases are a match to TRBD2. V was pared by 5 bases and J by 3 bases, with 5 bases of the junction left unmatched. Germline V gene sequence: CDR1 SGHAT, CDR2 FQNNGV. CDR3 length equals 15 residues. CDR3 in amino acids: CASSPGTSHTGELFF. CDR3 DNA: TGTGCCAGCAGCCCCGGGACTAGTCACACCGGGGAGCTGTTTTTT.

The V and J genes are TRBV28 and TRBJ2-3, with 7 bases aligning to TRBD2. Per the germline V gene, CDR1 is MDHEN and CDR2 is SYDVKM. The J segment lost 5 bases and the V segment lost 11 bases, leaving 7 bases of the junction unmatched. This CDR3 comprises 12 residues. This chain's CDR3 is CAYGRREDTQYF. In DNA, the CDR3 is TGTGCCTACGGGAGGAGGGAAGATACGCAGTATTTT.

V and J are TRBV20-1 and TRBJ2-7; perhaps TRBD1 as D (6 bases). The CDR3 loop spans 13 amino acids. Looked up from germline, CDR1 is DFQATT and CDR2 is SNEGSKA (reference sequence). V was trimmed by 6 bases and J by 3 bases, leaving 15 bases between them. CDR3 amino acids: CSARGQRYYEQYF. The CDR3 DNA is TGCAGTGCCAGGGGACAAAGATACTACGAGCAGTACTTC.

This clonotype was seen a handful of times. The chain joins TRBV30 to TRBJ2-1; D gene ambiguous. This CDR3 comprises 11 residues. Germline V gives CDR1 GTSNPN, CDR2 SVGIG (reference sequence). V lost 2 bases, J lost 9 bases, and 8 bases lay in between. DNA for the CDR3: TGTGCCTGGAGTCCATGGGTTGAGCAGTTCTTC. It encodes CAWSPWVEQFF.

To note about this clonotype: At one of its ends the junction is not consistent with the germline gene, which may arise from a read error. The rearrangement links TRBV28 to TRBJ2-7; 10 bases are a match to TRBD1. Germline lookup yields CDR1 MDHEN and CDR2 SYDVKM. CDR3 length: 9 amino acids. The DNA of the CDR3 is TGTGCCAGCGGGGGGACAGGGGTCTTC. It yields the protein CASGGTGVF.

The rearrangement joins TRBV4-3 to TRBJ2-2; 7 bases line up with TRBD2. The germline V gene encodes CDR1 LGHNA and CDR2 YSLEER. The V and J ends lost 3 bases and 1 base, in that order; junction bases with no gene match: 5. The CDR3 covers 16 residues. The CDR3 is CASSHTSGMNTGELFF. The CDR3 DNA is TGCGCCAGCAGCCATACCAGCGGGATGAACACCGGGGAGCTGTTTTTT.

The chain recombines TRBV6-2 or TRBV6-3 with TRBJ2-1; D remains unclear. The CDR3 covers 14 residues. CDR1 and CDR2 from the germline V gene are MNHEY and SVGEGT. V shed 5 bases and J shed 6 bases, with 14 bases lying between them. The CDR3 DNA sequence: TGTGCCAGCAGTCACCACGGGCCCTTCAATGAGCAGTTCTTC. Protein: CASSHHGPFNEQFF.

The V call is TRBV3-1, the J call TRBJ2-7; TRBD1 aligns across 8 bases. The germline CDR1 and CDR2 sequences are LGHDT and YNNKEL (reference sequence). The CDR3 runs 13 residues. With 4 bases clipped from V and 2 bases from J, the junction kept 1 base outside the gene matches. The CDR3 DNA reads TGTGCCAGCAGCCGACAGGGGCCCTACGAGCAGTACTTC. This gives the protein CASSRQGPYEQYF.

This clonotype was counted only a few times. The chain combines TRBV11-2 with TRBJ2-5, with 9 bases identical to TRBD2. The CDR3 totals 17 residues. V dropped 3 bases and J dropped 4; count of bases not matched to a gene: 12. CDR1 and CDR2 (germline): SGHAT, FQNNGV. The CDR3: CASSFVNPGLAGETQYF. The DNA of the CDR3 is TGTGCCAGCAGCTTCGTTAACCCGGGACTAGCAGGAGAGACCCAGTACTTC.

This clonotype was observed a few times. The chain has TRBV19 and TRBJ2-1, with 7 bases matching TRBD1. The V gene end was trimmed by 7 bases and the J gene end by 0 bases; junction bases not matched to a gene: 9. The length of the CDR3 is 16 residues. Germline lookup yields CDR1 LNHDA and CDR2 SQIVND (reference sequence). CDR3: CASTLTRDSSYNEQFF. In DNA, the CDR3 is TGTGCCAGTACCCTAACCCGGGACAGCTCCTACAATGAGCAGTTCTTC.

V is TRBV6-2 or TRBV6-3 and J is TRBJ2-1, with D perhaps assigned TRBD1 or TRBD2 (5 bases each). This CDR3 is built from 13 residues. The germline V gene encodes CDR1 MNHEY and CDR2 SVGEGT. V lost 9 bases and J 9 bases, leaving 18 bases between the germline ends. For the CDR3, the DNA is TGTGCCAGGAAAAGGGACCTCAACATTGAGCAGTTCTTC. Translation gives CARKRDLNIEQFF.

This clonotype was detected only a few times. The chain uses TRBV15 and TRBJ2-7; either TRBD1 or TRBD2 may fit D (5 bases each). Trimming took 3 bases from V and 0 from J, leaving 15 bases between them. The V gene's germline CDR1 is LNHNV and CDR2 YYDKDF (reference sequence). The CDR3 extends over 16 amino acids. The CDR3 DNA reads as TGTGCCACCAGCAGGGGGACGGCCGTGAACTCCTACGAGCAGTACGTC. Translated, it gives CATSRGTAVNSYEQYV.

The CDR3 DNA reads TGCGCCAGCAGCTGGGGACCGAGCTCCTACGAGCAGTACTTC. It translates to CASSWGPSSYEQYF. The chain uses TRBV5-1 and TRBJ2-7, with D perhaps being TRBD1 or TRBD2 (5 bases each). Per the germline V gene, CDR1 is SGHRS and CDR2 is YFSETQ. CDR3 length: 14 amino acids. Trimming took off 3 bases at V and 0 bases at J, with 10 bases between the two ends. The full variable domain, in which reference TRBV5-1 and TRBJ2-7 provide the parts outside the CDR3, is KAGVTQTPRYLIKTRGQQVTLSCSPISGHRSVSWYQQTPGQGLQFLFEYFSETQRNKGNFPGRFSGRQFSNSRSEMNVSTLELGDSALYLCASSWGPSSYEQYFGPGTRLTVT.

This clonotype was recorded a few times. V gene TRBV20-1 combines with J gene TRBJ2-5; unclear D gene. Trimming removed 3 bases at V and 1 base at J, with 0 bases between. This CDR3 comprises 10 residues. Germline CDR1 is DFQATT and CDR2 is SNEGSKA (reference sequence). This CDR3 reads CSASQETQYF. The DNA for the CDR3 is TGCAGTGCTAGCCAAGAGACCCAGTACTTC.

This clonotype was seen more than once but under ten times. The chain carries TRBV6-5 and TRBJ2-1, with D hard to call. In germline, CDR1 is MNHEY, CDR2 SVGAGI. The CDR3 runs 15 residues. Trimming stripped 6 bases from V and 0 bases from J, with 12 bases between. The CDR3: CASRPGMSSYNEQFF. CDR3 coding DNA: TGTGCCAGCAGACCCGGAATGAGCTCCTACAATGAGCAGTTCTTC.

V gene TRBV18 combines with J gene TRBJ2-5; a weak D match, TRBD2 (6 bases). Looked up from germline, CDR1 is KGHSH and CDR2 is LQKENI. V was cut by 0 bases and J by 1 base, with 9 bases left in between. The CDR3 is made up of 15 amino acids. CDR3 protein: CASSPPGTFQETQYF. The CDR3 DNA reads as TGTGCCAGCTCACCACCCGGGACTTTCCAAGAGACCCAGTACTTC.

This chain links TRBV10-3 with TRBJ2-7; 8 bases align to TRBD1. V lost 6 bases and J lost 5; bases outside the gene matches: 6. This CDR3 is built from 13 residues. Germline V gene data show CDR1 as ENHRY and CDR2 as SYGVKD. CDR3 sequence: CAISTGQGDEQYV. CDR3 DNA: TGTGCCATCAGCACCGGACAGGGTGACGAGCAGTACGTC.

This clonotype has more than one count but fewer than ten. One end of the junction is discordant with germline, which a read error may explain. The chain combines TRBV27 with TRBJ1-2; D is ambiguous. The CDR3 has 14 residues. Germline-derived CDR1 and CDR2 are MNHEY and SMNVEV (reference sequence). The CDR3: CASSPTPSNYGCTF. CDR3 in DNA: TGTGCCAGCAGTCCAACACCATCTAACTATGGCTGCACCTTC.

This chain connects TRBV11-2 to TRBJ2-1, with TRBD2 identical over 8 bases. CDR1 and CDR2 (germline): SGHAT, FQNNGV. The CDR3 has 19 amino acids. Losses at the gene ends were 5 bases for V and 4 bases for J; bases not matched to a gene: 19. The CDR3 loop is CASSRTPGGLSLGYNEQFF. For the CDR3, the DNA is TGTGCCAGCAGCCGTACTCCGGGAGGGCTCTCCTTGGGGTACAATGAGCAGTTCTTC.

The rearrangement links TRBV18 to TRBJ2-1; 12 nucleotides match TRBD2. This CDR3 region has 16 residues. V shed 3 bases, J shed 6 bases, and the junction held 6 bases outside the gene matches. The germline V gene has CDR1 KGHSH and CDR2 LQKENI. The CDR3 nucleotides are TGTGCCAGCTCACCGCTAGCTAGCGGGGGGGGCAATGAGCAGTTCTTC. Its protein product is CASSPLASGGGNEQFF.

The rearrangement uses TRBV6-6 and TRBJ2-5, with 8 bases fitting TRBD2. Per the germline V gene, CDR1 is MNHNY and CDR2 is SVGAGI (reference sequence). The CDR3 is 13 amino acids. V shed 9 bases and J 2 bases; nucleotides not matched to a gene: 5. CDR3 loop: CASQRGNQETQYF. CDR3 DNA sequence: TGTGCCAGTCAGCGGGGGAATCAAGAGACCCAGTACTTC.

This clonotype was detected only a few times. The V gene is TRBV7-9, the J gene TRBJ2-4; D may be TRBD2 (6 bases). Germline lookup yields CDR1 SEHNR and CDR2 FQNEAQ (reference sequence). This CDR3 has 13 amino acids. Trimming removed 6 bases at V and 5 bases at J, with 11 bases between. For the CDR3, the DNA is TGTGCCAGCAGGACTCCGGGAGAAAACATTCAGTACTTC. It specifies CASRTPGENIQYF.

The rearrangement uses TRBV20-1 and TRBJ1-6; the D is unclear. CDR1 and CDR2 (germline): DFQATT, SNEGSKA (reference sequence). This CDR3 contains 10 residues. The CDR3 sequence: CKGNNSPLHF. The CDR3 DNA reads TGCAAAGGGAATAATTCACCCCTCCACTTT.

This clonotype has a handful of counts. The chain couples TRBV5-1 to TRBJ1-1; TRBD1 is a possible D gene (5 bases). V was pared by 0 bases and J by 2 bases, with 14 bases between. Germline CDR1 SGHRS, CDR2 YFSETQ. This CDR3 contains 16 residues. CDR3 region: CASSLAGGSRNTEAFF. In DNA, the CDR3 is TGCGCCAGCAGCTTGGCCGGGGGGTCACGTAACACTGAAGCTTTCTTT.

This rearrangement joins TRBV20-1 to TRBJ2-3; 9 bases line up with TRBD2. CDR1 is DFQATT, CDR2 SNEGSKA, per germline (reference sequence). The CDR3 extends over 14 amino acids. The CDR3 DNA reads TGCAGCTTCGTTGGCGGGGGGGCCGCAGATACGCAGTATTTT. Its protein is CSFVGGGAADTQYF.

The chain combines TRBV11-2 with TRBJ2-3, with a possible D match to TRBD1 (6 bases). The germline V gene has CDR1 SGHAT and CDR2 FQNNGV. V shed 4 bases and J shed 8 bases, with 19 bases lying between them. This CDR3 has 15 residues. The CDR3, as DNA: TGTGCCAGCAGCTCCCTACCGGTCCCAGGGGTTACGCAGTATTTT. Translated, it gives CASSSLPVPGVTQYF.

The J gene is TRBJ2-3, the V gene TRBV7-9, with a possible D match to TRBD1 (5 bases). CDR1 is SEHNR, CDR2 FQNEAQ, per germline (reference sequence). Between the trimmed V and J ends, which lost 4 bases and 2 bases, there was a span of 13 bases. CDR3 length: 15 residues. The CDR3 DNA follows: TGTGCCAGCAGCTCTTCAGAGACAGACACAGATACGCAGTATTTT. It codes for CASSSSETDTDTQYF.